Listed below are T cell receptor beta chains from one sample, sequenced in a study of shared clonotypes between healthy human individuals. Clones were sequenced by immunoSEQ multiplex PCR, and TCRdb holds only the in-frame ones, with some missing. The profile covers about 580,000 clones, with about 98% appearing a single time and 0.3% taken by the ten largest. Source material: naive CD8+ T cells sorted from blood. Source of these receptors: a man aged 25-40 years in good health. Each CDR3 is given with its conserved first and last residue. Fields, in order: J gene, clone size, V gene, D gene, CDR3 DNA, CDR3 protein. The D gene is left open where the match is weak. Clone size appears in some rows only: once, few, many, or a class for an expanded clone.

j_gene: TRBJ2-3; abundance: .; v_gene: TRBV15; d_gene: TRBD2; CDR3nt: TGTGCCACCAGCAGTCGACTAGCACAAAGCACAGATACGCAGTATTTT; CDR3aa: CATSSRLAQSTDTQYF
j_gene: TRBJ2-1; abundance: .; v_gene: TRBV19; d_gene: .; CDR3nt: TGTGCCAGTAGTATCGCGCTCCGGAACGAGCAGTTCTTC; CDR3aa: CASSIALRNEQFF
j_gene: TRBJ1-3; abundance: .; v_gene: TRBV7-9; d_gene: .; CDR3nt: TGTGCCAGCAGTGAGGGAAACACCATATATTTT; CDR3aa: CASSEGNTIYF
j_gene: TRBJ2-1; abundance: .; v_gene: TRBV27; d_gene: TRBD1; CDR3nt: TGTGCCAGCAGTTTACCGGGACAGCAGGGCAATGAGCAGTTCTTC; CDR3aa: CASSLPGQQGNEQFF
j_gene: TRBJ1-1; abundance: .; v_gene: TRBV6-5; d_gene: .; CDR3nt: TGTGCCAGCAGTTACGGAGGGGCCGCTGAAGCTTTCTTT; CDR3aa: CASSYGGAAEAFF
j_gene: TRBJ2-7; abundance: once; v_gene: TRBV7-6; d_gene: TRBD2; CDR3nt: TGTGCCAGCAGCTTATTCCCACTAGCGGGAGTTTCATCCTACGAGCAGTACTTC; CDR3aa: CASSLFPLAGVSSYEQYF
j_gene: TRBJ1-2; abundance: .; v_gene: TRBV13; d_gene: TRBD1; CDR3nt: TGTGCCAGCAGCTTAGGGGGACAGGGGTTTGGCTACACCTTC; CDR3aa: CASSLGGQGFGYTF
j_gene: TRBJ2-6; abundance: .; v_gene: TRBV18; d_gene: TRBD2; CDR3nt: TGTGCCAGCTCACCACTAGAGCGGGAGGCCTTCCACGTCCTGACTTTC; CDR3aa: CASSPLEREAFHVLTF
j_gene: TRBJ2-1; abundance: .; v_gene: TRBV7-2; d_gene: .; CDR3nt: TGTGCCAGCAGCCCCAGGGGCCCTTCCTACAATGAGCAGTTCTTC; CDR3aa: CASSPRGPSYNEQFF
j_gene: TRBJ2-7; abundance: few; v_gene: TRBV2; d_gene: TRBD2; CDR3nt: TGTGCCAGCAGGGACACTAGCGGGAGGATCTCCTACGAGCAGTACTTC; CDR3aa: CASRDTSGRISYEQYF
j_gene: TRBJ1-2; abundance: .; v_gene: TRBV5-6; d_gene: TRBD1; CDR3nt: TGTGCCAGCAGCCTATCGGGGGGACAGTCCTATGGCTACACCTTC; CDR3aa: CASSLSGGQSYGYTF
j_gene: TRBJ2-5; abundance: .; v_gene: TRBV12-5; d_gene: .; CDR3nt: TGTGCTAGTGGTTCAGGGGTCGGAGAGACCCAGTACTTC; CDR3aa: CASGSGVGETQYF
j_gene: TRBJ2-1; abundance: .; v_gene: TRBV28; d_gene: .; CDR3nt: TGTGCCAGCAGTTTATTAGGGGACTACAATGAGCAGTTCTTC; CDR3aa: CASSLLGDYNEQFF
j_gene: TRBJ2-1; abundance: .; v_gene: TRBV6-5; d_gene: .; CDR3nt: TGTGCCAGCAGTTACTCGGAGGGGCACGGGCAGTTCTTC; CDR3aa: CASSYSEGHGQFF
j_gene: TRBJ2-1; abundance: .; v_gene: TRBV7-2; d_gene: TRBD2; CDR3nt: TGTGCCAGCGCCGTTTTAGCGGGAGGGCTGGATGAGCAGTTCTTC; CDR3aa: CASAVLAGGLDEQFF
j_gene: TRBJ2-1; abundance: once; v_gene: TRBV27; d_gene: TRBD2; CDR3nt: TGTGCCAGCAGTTCGGACAGCCCGGGACTAGCGGGAGTGGGGGCCTACAATGAGCAGTTCTTC; CDR3aa: CASSSDSPGLAGVGAYNEQFF
j_gene: TRBJ2-3; abundance: .; v_gene: TRBV9; d_gene: .; CDR3nt: TGTGCCAGCAGCGTAGAGGGTATCCCAGTCACAGATACGCAGTATTTT; CDR3aa: CASSVEGIPVTDTQYF
j_gene: TRBJ2-1; abundance: .; v_gene: TRBV27; d_gene: .; CDR3nt: TGTGCCAGCAGTATGGGGGGCGCCAATGAGCAGTTCTTC; CDR3aa: CASSMGGANEQFF
j_gene: TRBJ1-2; abundance: .; v_gene: TRBV29-1; d_gene: .; CDR3nt: TGCAGCGTTGGCTTAGTGGCGGGGTATGGCTACACCTTC; CDR3aa: CSVGLVAGYGYTF
j_gene: TRBJ1-2; abundance: .; v_gene: TRBV13; d_gene: .; CDR3nt: TGTGCCAGCAGCTTAGAAAGGGGAGGCTACACCTTC; CDR3aa: CASSLERGGYTF
j_gene: TRBJ1-1; abundance: .; v_gene: TRBV7-8; d_gene: .; CDR3nt: TGTGCCAGCAGCTCGTGGGACAAGAACACTGAAGCTTTCTTT; CDR3aa: CASSSWDKNTEAFF
j_gene: TRBJ2-2; abundance: .; v_gene: TRBV6-5; d_gene: TRBD1; CDR3nt: TGTGCCAGCAGTTACAGACAGGGGCACGGGGAGCTGTTTTTT; CDR3aa: CASSYRQGHGELFF
j_gene: TRBJ2-1; abundance: .; v_gene: TRBV19; d_gene: TRBD1; CDR3nt: TGTGCCAGTAGTCCCCAGGGGGCCCCGTACAATGAGCAGTTCTTC; CDR3aa: CASSPQGAPYNEQFF
j_gene: TRBJ2-7; abundance: .; v_gene: TRBV11-2; d_gene: .; CDR3nt: TGTGCCAGCAGCTTAGTTGTATTCGAGCAGTACTTC; CDR3aa: CASSLVVFEQYF
j_gene: TRBJ2-5; abundance: .; v_gene: TRBV14; d_gene: TRBD2; CDR3nt: TGTGCCAGCAGCCCCAGACTAGCGGGAGGGCCTGTGAAGACCCAGTACTTC; CDR3aa: CASSPRLAGGPVKTQYF
j_gene: TRBJ2-2; abundance: .; v_gene: TRBV7-9; d_gene: TRBD1; CDR3nt: TGTGCCACCCAGGGGGAAAACACCGGGGAGCTGTTTTTT; CDR3aa: CATQGENTGELFF
j_gene: TRBJ1-1; abundance: .; v_gene: TRBV19; d_gene: .; CDR3nt: TGTGCCAGTAGTATAGATGGGCCGGCAGTAATGAACACTGAAGCTTTCTTT; CDR3aa: CASSIDGPAVMNTEAFF
j_gene: TRBJ2-7; abundance: once; v_gene: TRBV27; d_gene: .; CDR3nt: TGTGCCAGCAGTCCAAACCCGGGACCACTCTACGAGCAGTACTTC; CDR3aa: CASSPNPGPLYEQYF
j_gene: TRBJ2-1; abundance: .; v_gene: TRBV11-3; d_gene: .; CDR3nt: TGTGCCAGCAGCCCCTCCCGGGTTGACAATGAGCAGTTCTTC; CDR3aa: CASSPSRVDNEQFF
j_gene: TRBJ2-2; abundance: .; v_gene: TRBV27; d_gene: TRBD2; CDR3nt: TGTGCCAGCAGTCCCCCTAGCGGAGTCACCGGGGAGCTGTTTTTT; CDR3aa: CASSPPSGVTGELFF
j_gene: TRBJ1-2; abundance: once; v_gene: TRBV6-5; d_gene: .; CDR3nt: TGTGCCAGCAGGGTTGGGGCTGGTAATGGCTACACCTTC; CDR3aa: CASRVGAGNGYTF
j_gene: TRBJ1-3; abundance: once; v_gene: TRBV29-1; d_gene: .; CDR3nt: TGCAGCGTTGAATTTTGGGACAAGTCCTCTGGAAACACCATATATTTT; CDR3aa: CSVEFWDKSSGNTIYF
j_gene: TRBJ2-2; abundance: .; v_gene: TRBV9; d_gene: .; CDR3nt: TGTGCCAGCAGCGTAGATGGGACCGGGGAGCTGTTTTTT; CDR3aa: CASSVDGTGELFF
j_gene: TRBJ1-3; abundance: .; v_gene: TRBV19; d_gene: .; CDR3nt: TGTGCCACCGCGGACGGGGCTCTCTCTGGAAACACCATATATTTT; CDR3aa: CATADGALSGNTIYF
j_gene: TRBJ2-7; abundance: .; v_gene: TRBV4-1; d_gene: TRBD2; CDR3nt: TGCGCCAGCAGCCGCCTATCCGGGAGGCCCTCCTACGAGCAGTACTTC; CDR3aa: CASSRLSGRPSYEQYF
j_gene: TRBJ2-2; abundance: .; v_gene: TRBV13; d_gene: .; CDR3nt: TGTGCCAGCAGTCACCCCGAGAACACCGGGGAGCTGTTTTTT; CDR3aa: CASSHPENTGELFF
j_gene: TRBJ2-1; abundance: .; v_gene: TRBV15; d_gene: TRBD2; CDR3nt: TGTGCCACCGCTACTAGCGGGAGGGGGTCCTACAATGAGCAGTTCTTC; CDR3aa: CATATSGRGSYNEQFF
j_gene: TRBJ2-3; abundance: .; v_gene: TRBV5-1; d_gene: TRBD2; CDR3nt: TGCGCCAGCAGCCACAGGGGGCCTACTAGCGGGAGCAGCACAGATACGCAGTATTTT; CDR3aa: CASSHRGPTSGSSTDTQYF
j_gene: TRBJ1-1; abundance: .; v_gene: TRBV11-2; d_gene: .; CDR3nt: TGTGCCAGCAGCTTAGTCCCAAAATTGAACACTGAAGCTTTCTTT; CDR3aa: CASSLVPKLNTEAFF
j_gene: TRBJ2-7; abundance: .; v_gene: TRBV2; d_gene: .; CDR3nt: TGTGCCAGCAGTTACCAATCCGGGGTAAACCGGGAGCAGTACTTC; CDR3aa: CASSYQSGVNREQYF
j_gene: TRBJ1-5; abundance: .; v_gene: TRBV6-6; d_gene: .; CDR3nt: TGTGCCAGCAGTTACTCTAACGATCAGCCCCAGCATTTT; CDR3aa: CASSYSNDQPQHF
j_gene: TRBJ2-1; abundance: .; v_gene: TRBV7-6; d_gene: .; CDR3nt: TGTGCCAGCACCCCCGATGGCAATGAGCAGTTCTTC; CDR3aa: CASTPDGNEQFF
j_gene: TRBJ2-7; abundance: .; v_gene: TRBV7-9; d_gene: .; CDR3nt: TGTGCCAGCAGCTCCCCTGAGGGAGCGAGCTCCTACGAGCAGTACTTC; CDR3aa: CASSSPEGASSYEQYF
j_gene: TRBJ2-7; abundance: .; v_gene: TRBV29-1; d_gene: TRBD2; CDR3nt: TGCAGCGTTGTTCCGGGGGGAAACGAGCAGTACTTC; CDR3aa: CSVVPGGNEQYF
j_gene: TRBJ2-3; abundance: .; v_gene: TRBV6-6; d_gene: .; CDR3nt: TGTGCCAGCAGTCCGGGACACAGTTACACAGATACGCAGTATTTT; CDR3aa: CASSPGHSYTDTQYF